These 14 T cell receptor beta chains were sequenced from one sample in a study of T cells in localized non-small cell lung cancer. Assay used: immunoSEQ multiplex PCR; TCRdb lists only in-frame clones, some missing. The sample yields tens of thousands of clones, 80% to 90% seen once. The source material was peripheral blood, sampled before any cancer treatment. These receptors came from an older male donor with stage I lung adenocarcinoma.

The genes are TRBV29-1 and TRBJ1-2; 12 nucleotides agree with TRBD1. CDR1 and CDR2 (germline): SQVTM, ANQGSEA. J lost 6 bases, V lost 5 bases, and 4 bases had no gene match. The CDR3 loop spans 13 amino acids. The CDR3 DNA reads TGCAGCGTTTCCGGGACAGGGGGCAATGGCTACACCTTC. Translated, it gives CSVSGTGGNGYTF. Combining the CDR3 with reference TRBV29-1 and TRBJ1-2 gives the whole variable domain SAVISQKPSRDICQRGTSLTIQCQVDSQVTMMFWYRQQPGQSLTLIATANQGSEATYESGFVIDKFPISRPNLTFSTLTVSNMSPEDSSIYLCSVSGTGGNGYTFGSGTRLTVV.

The rearrangement joins TRBV7-2 to TRBJ2-7, with TRBD1 matching over 7 bases. The V segment lost 2 bases and the J segment 2 bases; nucleotides outside the gene matches: 6. The CDR3 has 15 residues. Per germline, CDR1 SGHTA and CDR2 FQGNSA. CDR3 bases: TGTGCCAGCAGCTTAATGGGACAGAGTACCTACGAGCAGTACTTC. It specifies CASSLMGQSTYEQYF.

J is TRBJ2-7 and V is TRBV6-1, with 7 bases lining up with TRBD1. The CDR3 runs to 13 residues. CDR1 is MNHNS, CDR2 SASEGT, per germline. The junction had 9 bases not matched to a gene; V was cut back by 7 bases and J by 6 bases. CDR3 DNA sequence: TGTGCCAGCATAGACAGGGCCCCTCTCGAGCAGTACTTC. It translates to CASIDRAPLEQYF.

J is TRBJ1-5 and V is TRBV2; 11 nucleotides line up with TRBD1. With V trimmed by 5 bases and J by 5 bases, 5 bases remained unmatched. Germline V gene sequence: CDR1 SNHLY, CDR2 FYNNEI. The CDR3 is made up of 15 amino acids. CDR3 in amino acids: CASSYGQGADQPQHF. The CDR3 coding sequence is TGTGCCAGCAGTTATGGACAGGGGGCTGATCAGCCCCAGCATTTT.

This rearrangement joins TRBV5-4 to TRBJ2-3; 10 bases align to TRBD2. The junction had 13 bases not matched to a gene; V was cut back by 4 bases and J by 5 bases. The germline V gene has CDR1 SGHNT and CDR2 YYREEE (reference sequence). The length of the CDR3 is 17 residues. CDR3 sequence reads: CASSRPPSGGVGDTQYF. Here the CDR3 DNA reads TGTGCCAGCAGCCGACCCCCCAGCGGGGGGGTAGGAGATACGCAGTATTTT.

The rearrangement uses TRBV11-3 and TRBJ1-1, with D perhaps TRBD1 (6 bases). There are 14 residues in the CDR3. The V end was cut by 3 bases, the J end by 1 base, with 9 bases between. CDR1 and CDR2 (germline): SGHNT, YENEEA. CDR3 residues: CASSFSGANTEAFF. The CDR3, as DNA: TGTGCCAGCAGCTTCTCGGGGGCGAACACTGAAGCTTTCTTT.

The chain links TRBV7-3 to TRBJ1-2; D may be TRBD1 (6 bases). Trimming took 2 bases from V and 3 from J, leaving 13 bases between them. The CDR3 has 15 amino acids. Looked up from germline, CDR1 is SGHTA and CDR2 is FQGTGA. The CDR3 is CASSLSGGSDYGYTF. DNA of the CDR3: TGTGCCAGCAGCTTATCGGGGGGCTCGGACTATGGCTACACCTTC.

The chain recombines TRBV5-1 with TRBJ2-7; the match to TRBD1 covers 10 bases. Germline V gene data show CDR1 as SGHRS and CDR2 as YFSETQ. CDR3 size: 15 residues. The V and J ends lost 2 bases and 6 bases, in that order; junction bases with no gene match: 8. CDR3: CASSFLSGTGVEQYF. The CDR3 DNA follows: TGCGCCAGCAGCTTCCTCTCCGGGACAGGGGTCGAGCAGTACTTC.

The CDR3 DNA sequence: TGTGCCAGTAGTTCCCAGGGACACACCGGGGAGCTGTTTTTT. Its protein product is CASSSQGHTGELFF. V and J are TRBV19 and TRBJ2-2; D tentatively fits TRBD1 or TRBD2 (5 bases each). Trimming took 5 bases from V and 3 from J, leaving 10 bases between them. Germline V gene sequence: CDR1 LNHDA, CDR2 SQIVND (reference sequence). CDR3 size: 14 residues.

The J gene is TRBJ2-3, the V gene TRBV4-1; 9 nucleotides match TRBD2. V trimming: 4 bases; J trimming: 4 bases; junction bases outside the gene matches: 9. This CDR3 comprises 16 residues. Germline CDR1 and CDR2: MGHRA and YSYEKL. CDR3 protein: CASSPSGSGGPDTQYF. The CDR3 DNA reads TGCGCCAGCAGCCCCTCCGGTAGCGGGGGACCAGATACGCAGTATTTT.

CDR3 nucleotides: TGTGCCAGCAGCTTAGCTGGGGGCCCGGTAGATCAGCCCCAGCATTTT. Translated, it gives CASSLAGGPVDQPQHF. The J gene is TRBJ1-5, the V gene TRBV7-2, with D perhaps matching TRBD1 (6 bases). The CDR3 contains 16 residues. V was clipped by 0 bases and J by 5 bases, with 14 bases between them. The germline V gene has CDR1 SGHTA and CDR2 FQGNSA.

This clone was detected once. The J gene is TRBJ2-3, the V gene TRBV4-2; D possibly corresponds to TRBD2 (6 bases). CDR1 and CDR2 (germline): LGHNA, YNFKEQ. Trimming took off 0 bases at V and 5 bases at J, with 15 bases between the two ends. The CDR3 has 16 residues. The CDR3 reads CASSQDRTGVQDTQYF. The CDR3 region has the DNA TGTGCCAGCAGCCAAGATCGAACGGGGGTACAAGATACGCAGTATTTT.

The V gene is TRBV19, the J gene TRBJ1-5; D perhaps matches TRBD1 (6 bases). The CDR3 spans 14 residues. V lost 4 bases and J lost 2, with 9 bases in between. Germline V gene data show CDR1 as LNHDA and CDR2 as SQIVND (reference sequence). CDR3 in amino acids: CASSNRDGNQPQHF. CDR3 bases: TGTGCCAGTAGTAACAGGGACGGCAATCAGCCCCAGCATTTT.

The V gene is TRBV28, the J gene TRBJ2-7; D tentatively reads TRBD1 or TRBD2 (5 bases each). The CDR3 runs to 10 residues. The V gene's germline CDR1 is MDHEN and CDR2 SYDVKM. Trimming stripped 4 bases from V and 9 bases from J, with 7 bases between. The CDR3 protein is CASSSGGQYF. The CDR3 DNA sequence: TGTGCCAGCAGTTCTGGGGGGCAGTACTTC. Full variable domain (outside the CDR3, taken from reference TRBV28 and TRBJ2-7): DVKVTQSSRYLVKRTGEKVFLECVQDMDHENMFWYRQDPGLGLRLIYFSYDVKMKEKGDIPEGYSVSREKKERFSLILESASTNQTSMYLCASSSGGQYFGPGTRLTVT.